The clone carrying this T cell receptor (beta chain) was found once. Sequenced by immunoSEQ multiplex PCR; TCRdb stores in-frame clones only, minus some. The sample has some 77,000 clones; about 92% are singletons. V lost 7 bases and J 0 bases, leaving 12 bases between the germline ends. CDR1 and CDR2 (germline): MNHNS, SASEGT. The CDR3 covers 14 residues. These data come from a study of graft-versus-host responses after intestinal transplantation. V and J are TRBV6-1 and TRBJ1-1; D is possibly TRBD1 (6 bases). Specimen: PBMCs, collected 98 days after intestinal transplantation. This receptor was taken from a human patient who received an intestinal transplant, so some T cells may come from the graft donor. The CDR3, as DNA: TGTGCCAGCAACCCTACAGGGCTGAACACTGAAGCTTTCTTT. Protein sequence: CASNPTGLNTEAFF.